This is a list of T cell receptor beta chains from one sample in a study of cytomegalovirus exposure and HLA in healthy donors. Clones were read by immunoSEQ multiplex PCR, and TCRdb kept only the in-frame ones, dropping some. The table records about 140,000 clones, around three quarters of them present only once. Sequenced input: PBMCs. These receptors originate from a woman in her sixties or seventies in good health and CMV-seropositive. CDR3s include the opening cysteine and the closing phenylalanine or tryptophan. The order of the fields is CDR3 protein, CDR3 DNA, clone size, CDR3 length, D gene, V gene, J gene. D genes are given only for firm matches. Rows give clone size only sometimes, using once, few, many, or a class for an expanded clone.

CDR3 protein: CASSLGSGSTGAYTF
CDR3 DNA: TGTGCCAGCAGTTTAGGGTCGGGTTCGACAGGGGCCTACACCTTC
clone size: once
CDR3 length: 15
D gene: TRBD1
V gene: TRBV27
J gene: TRBJ1-2

CDR3 protein: CASSLAYRSSGNTIYF
CDR3 DNA: TGTGCCAGCAGCTTGGCATACAGGAGCTCTGGAAACACCATATATTTT
clone size: NA
CDR3 length: 16
D gene: NA
V gene: TRBV5-8
J gene: TRBJ1-3

CDR3 protein: CASNGQNNEKLFF
CDR3 DNA: TGTGCCAGCAACGGACAGAATAATGAAAAACTGTTTTTT
clone size: NA
CDR3 length: 13
D gene: NA
V gene: TRBV5-6
J gene: TRBJ1-4

CDR3 protein: CASSPRQGENTEAFF
CDR3 DNA: TGTGCCAGCTCACCACGACAGGGGGAGAACACTGAAGCTTTCTTT
clone size: NA
CDR3 length: 15
D gene: TRBD1
V gene: TRBV18
J gene: TRBJ1-1

CDR3 protein: CASSPTTGYTEAFF
CDR3 DNA: TGTGCCAGCAGCCCCACCACAGGGTACACTGAAGCTTTCTTT
clone size: NA
CDR3 length: 14
D gene: NA
V gene: TRBV27
J gene: TRBJ1-1

CDR3 protein: CASSLWGGSGSSKNIQYF
CDR3 DNA: TGTGCCAGCAGTTTATGGGGAGGTAGCGGGAGCTCCAAAAACATTCAGTACTTC
clone size: NA
CDR3 length: 18
D gene: TRBD2
V gene: TRBV28
J gene: TRBJ2-4

CDR3 protein: CASSLSGLSGTEAFF
CDR3 DNA: TGCGCCAGCAGCCTGTCTGGGTTATCGGGCACTGAAGCTTTCTTT
clone size: NA
CDR3 length: 15
D gene: NA
V gene: TRBV5-1
J gene: TRBJ1-1

CDR3 protein: CASSAGPPAEAFF
CDR3 DNA: TGTGCCAGCAGTGCGGGACCGCCGGCTGAAGCTTTCTTT
clone size: NA
CDR3 length: 13
D gene: NA
V gene: TRBV28
J gene: TRBJ1-1

CDR3 protein: CASSPTGGAEEQYF
CDR3 DNA: TGTGCCAGCTCCCCTACCGGGGGGGCGGAAGAGCAGTACTTC
clone size: NA
CDR3 length: 14
D gene: TRBD2
V gene: TRBV18
J gene: TRBJ2-7

CDR3 protein: CATSREGTGAYGYTF
CDR3 DNA: TGTGCCACCAGCAGAGAGGGGACAGGGGCCTATGGCTACACCTTC
clone size: NA
CDR3 length: 15
D gene: TRBD1
V gene: TRBV15
J gene: TRBJ1-2

CDR3 protein: CASTGQNTEAFF
CDR3 DNA: TGCGCCAGCACAGGACAGAACACTGAAGCTTTCTTT
clone size: NA
CDR3 length: 12
D gene: NA
V gene: TRBV5-1
J gene: TRBJ1-1

CDR3 protein: CASSGTGGPYGYTF
CDR3 DNA: TGTGCCAGCAGTGGGACAGGGGGACCCTATGGCTACACCTTC
clone size: few
CDR3 length: 14
D gene: TRBD1
V gene: TRBV28
J gene: TRBJ1-2

CDR3 protein: CASSPAERTYEQYF
CDR3 DNA: TGTGCCAGCAGCCCGGCGGAGCGGACCTACGAGCAGTACTTC
clone size: NA
CDR3 length: 14
D gene: NA
V gene: TRBV6-5
J gene: TRBJ2-7

CDR3 protein: CAISDVTSGRGKQETQYF
CDR3 DNA: TGTGCCATCAGTGACGTGACTAGCGGGAGGGGGAAACAAGAGACCCAGTACTTC
clone size: NA
CDR3 length: 18
D gene: TRBD2
V gene: TRBV10-3
J gene: TRBJ2-5

CDR3 protein: CASRDSEYGYTF
CDR3 DNA: TGCGCCAGCCGGGACAGCGAATATGGCTACACCTTC
clone size: NA
CDR3 length: 12
D gene: TRBD1
V gene: TRBV5-1
J gene: TRBJ1-2

CDR3 protein: CATSARDYTKAEAFF
CDR3 DNA: TGTGCCACCAGCGCCCGGGACTATACAAAGGCTGAAGCTTTCTTT
clone size: NA
CDR3 length: 15
D gene: NA
V gene: TRBV15
J gene: TRBJ1-1

CDR3 protein: CASSRDRVGTNEKLFF
CDR3 DNA: TGTGCCAGCAGCCGGGACAGGGTTGGGACTAATGAAAAACTGTTTTTT
clone size: NA
CDR3 length: 16
D gene: TRBD1
V gene: TRBV4-2
J gene: TRBJ1-4

CDR3 protein: CASSDHSYTGELFF
CDR3 DNA: TGTGCCAGCAGTGATCACTCTTACACCGGGGAGCTGTTTTTT
clone size: NA
CDR3 length: 14
D gene: NA
V gene: TRBV25-1
J gene: TRBJ2-2

CDR3 protein: CASSRVSGTPSYEQYF
CDR3 DNA: TGTGCCAGCAGCAGGGTTAGCGGGACCCCCTCCTACGAGCAGTACTTC
clone size: NA
CDR3 length: 16
D gene: NA
V gene: TRBV21-1
J gene: TRBJ2-7

CDR3 protein: CASSLELSSGANVLTF
CDR3 DNA: TGTGCCAGCAGCTTAGAACTGAGCTCTGGGGCCAACGTCCTGACTTTC
clone size: NA
CDR3 length: 16
D gene: NA
V gene: TRBV11-3
J gene: TRBJ2-6

CDR3 protein: CASSGGSVTYNEQFF
CDR3 DNA: TGTGCCAGCAGTGGTGGGAGTGTAACCTACAATGAGCAGTTCTTC
clone size: NA
CDR3 length: 15
D gene: NA
V gene: TRBV25-1
J gene: TRBJ2-1

CDR3 protein: CAITGGSGELFF
CDR3 DNA: TGTGCCATCACGGGAGGGAGCGGGGAGCTGTTTTTT
clone size: NA
CDR3 length: 12
D gene: TRBD2
V gene: TRBV10-3
J gene: TRBJ2-2

CDR3 protein: CASSLRTGYGGGNQPQHF
CDR3 DNA: TGTGCCAGCAGTTTAAGGACAGGGTACGGTGGGGGCAATCAGCCCCAGCATTTT
clone size: NA
CDR3 length: 18
D gene: TRBD1
V gene: TRBV28
J gene: TRBJ1-5

CDR3 protein: CASSALTGQSYF
CDR3 DNA: TGTGCCAGCAGTGCGTTAACTGGACAGTCCTATTTT
clone size: NA
CDR3 length: 12
D gene: NA
V gene: TRBV28
J gene: TRBJ2-3

CDR3 protein: CASRQGAVTEAFF
CDR3 DNA: TGTGCCAGCAGACAGGGGGCGGTCACTGAAGCTTTCTTT
clone size: few
CDR3 length: 13
D gene: TRBD1
V gene: TRBV10-3
J gene: TRBJ1-1

CDR3 protein: CASSLGTVGNQPQHF
CDR3 DNA: TGCGCCAGCAGCCTAGGGACAGTCGGAAATCAGCCCCAGCATTTT
clone size: few
CDR3 length: 15
D gene: TRBD1
V gene: TRBV5-1
J gene: TRBJ1-5

CDR3 protein: CASSLRDREEQYF
CDR3 DNA: TGTGCCAGCAGCTTAAGGGACAGGGAGGAGCAGTACTTC
clone size: few
CDR3 length: 13
D gene: TRBD1
V gene: TRBV5-4
J gene: TRBJ2-7

CDR3 protein: CASSPRDRVEKLFF
CDR3 DNA: TGTGCCAGCTCACCCCGGGACAGGGTTGAAAAACTGTTTTTT
clone size: NA
CDR3 length: 14
D gene: TRBD1
V gene: TRBV18
J gene: TRBJ1-4

CDR3 protein: CASRGQLNEKLFF
CDR3 DNA: TGTGCCAGCAGGGGACAGTTGAATGAAAAACTGTTTTTT
clone size: NA
CDR3 length: 13
D gene: TRBD1
V gene: TRBV5-6
J gene: TRBJ1-4

CDR3 protein: CASSERDRGRWDGYTF
CDR3 DNA: TGTGCCAGCAGTGAAAGGGACAGGGGACGATGGGATGGCTACACCTTC
clone size: NA
CDR3 length: 16
D gene: TRBD1
V gene: TRBV2
J gene: TRBJ1-2

CDR3 protein: CASSQVGQGVSPQHF
CDR3 DNA: TGCGCCAGCAGCCAAGTAGGACAGGGAGTCTCGCCCCAGCATTTT
clone size: NA
CDR3 length: 15
D gene: TRBD1
V gene: TRBV4-1
J gene: TRBJ1-5

CDR3 protein: CASTLNGRAPDTQYF
CDR3 DNA: TGCGCCAGCACCCTTAACGGGAGGGCCCCAGATACGCAGTATTTT
clone size: NA
CDR3 length: 15
D gene: TRBD2
V gene: TRBV5-1
J gene: TRBJ2-3